This TCR beta chain was documented in a study of cytomegalovirus exposure and HLA in healthy donors. Study conclusions and caveats: A highly shared variant cluster was judged a likely technical artifact. The productive fraction for most TCR beta V segments was about 87% or about 30% in an earlier analysis.

Comment on this clone: Antigen unknown.

PCR amplification relied on 60 Vbeta primers (plus 13 Jbeta primers). TCRdb keeps only in-frame clones here, not all; method: immunoSEQ multiplex PCR. This sample has 95,000 to 150,000 clones; around two thirds occur once, and the top ten carry about 8.9%. The receptor was isolated from a woman in her 40s in good health and CMV-seropositive. Sequences were obtained from PBMCs.

DNA of the CDR3: TGTGCCAGCAGCTTAGATAGAACCGAACAGCAGTTCTTC. Its protein is CASSLDRTEQQFF. The chain uses TRBV11-2 and TRBJ2-1, with D hard to call. This CDR3 comprises 13 residues. Germline values: CDR1 SGHAT, CDR2 FQNNGV. The germline V and J ends were trimmed by 0 bases and 11 bases, with 11 bases remaining between them.